This is a list of T cell receptor beta chains from one sample in a study of early T cells in non-severe SARS-CoV-2 infection. TCRdb reprocessed the 5' RACE reads with MiXCR, giving one entry per CDR3 protein. The sample contains about 29,000 distinct CDR3 sequences, over 4.5% of which appear only once. The sequenced sample consisted of whole blood. Receptor source: an adult who was a healthcare worker with PCR-confirmed SARS-CoV-2 infection or an uninfected control (not recorded which). CDR3s include the opening cysteine and the closing phenylalanine or tryptophan. A D gene is named only where the DNA matches it firmly. The size field is filled for only some rows; it gives once, few, many or a size class.

>many|.|TRBV29-1|TRBJ1-4
CSGATGWNEKLFF
TGCAGCGGCGCGACAGGTTGGAATGAAAAACTGTTTTTT
>.|TRBD2|TRBV29-1|TRBJ2-4
CSVEDLRTSGTRIQYF
TGCAGCGTTGAAGATCTTCGGACTAGCGGGACAAGGATTCAGTACTTC
>many|TRBD2|TRBV18|TRBJ2-1
CASSLSGRDNEQFF
TGTGCCAGCTCACTTAGCGGGAGGGATAATGAGCAGTTCTTC
>few|TRBD1|TRBV7-2|TRBJ2-7
CASSWTGVDYEQYF
TGTGCCAGCAGCTGGACAGGGGTAGACTACGAGCAGTACTTC
>many|.|TRBV3-1|TRBJ1-5
CASSQDGESQPQHF
TGTGCCAGCAGCCAAGATGGTGAGAGCCAGCCCCAGCATTTT
>many|.|TRBV20-1|TRBJ1-1
CSARVNTEAFF
TGCAGTGCTAGAGTGAACACTGAAGCTTTCTTT
>many|.|TRBV4-1|TRBJ1-1
CASSQETAGMPDTEAFF
TGCGCCAGCAGCCAGGAGACGGCCGGTATGCCGGACACTGAAGCTTTCTTT
>many|TRBD2|TRBV29-1|TRBJ2-1
CSVGSGRQSSYNEQFF
TGCAGCGTTGGGAGCGGGAGGCAGAGCTCCTACAATGAGCAGTTCTTC
>many|.|TRBV20-1|TRBJ2-7
CSPLSGGASYEQYF
TGCAGTCCCCTCAGTGGTGGTGCGTCCTACGAGCAGTACTTC
>many|TRBD2|TRBV11-3|TRBJ2-1
CASSYRTSQYNEQFF
TGTGCCAGCAGCTACAGGACTAGCCAATACAATGAGCAGTTCTTC
>many|.|TRBV6-1|TRBJ2-3
CASSRAGTRITDTQYF
TGTGCCAGCAGTAGAGCAGGAACCCGAATCACAGATACGCAGTATTTT
>many|TRBD2|TRBV20-1|TRBJ2-3
CSASLAGVMNTQYF
TGCAGTGCTAGCCTAGCGGGAGTCATGAATACGCAGTATTTT
>few|TRBD1|TRBV5-1|TRBJ1-2
CASSWARGLNDGYTF
TGCGCCAGCAGCTGGGCCAGGGGGCTTAACGATGGCTACACCTTC
>many|TRBD1|TRBV29-1|TRBJ1-5
CSVGTGASQPQHF
TGCAGCGTTGGGACAGGGGCCTCTCAACCCCAGCATTTT
>many|.|TRBV18|TRBJ1-2
CASSPGGDYGYTF
TGTGCCAGCTCACCGGGGGGAGACTATGGCTACACCTTC
>many|TRBD1|TRBV20-1|TRBJ2-3
CSARLWGQGIDTQYF
TGCAGTGCCAGATTATGGGGACAGGGGATAGATACGCAGTATTTT
>many|.|TRBV5-4|TRBJ1-1
CASSLQGSNTEAFF
TGTGCCAGCAGCTTGCAGGGCTCGAACACTGAAGCTTTCTTT
>many|TRBD2|TRBV7-6|TRBJ2-6
CASSFPKAGVPGANVLTF
TGTGCCAGCAGCTTCCCTAAAGCGGGAGTACCTGGGGCCAACGTCCTGACTTTC
>many|.|TRBV6-5|TRBJ1-2
CASSYSDPNYGYTF
TGTGCCAGCAGTTACTCGGACCCAAACTATGGCTACACCTTC
>many|.|TRBV6-5|TRBJ2-1
CASSLSSWNNEQFF
TGTGCCAGCAGTTTGTCTAGCTGGAACAATGAGCAGTTCTTC
>many|TRBD1|TRBV30|TRBJ2-5
CAWRTGGDTKTQYF
TGTGCCTGGAGGACAGGGGGCGATACGAAGACCCAGTACTTC
>many|TRBD2|TRBV6-5|TRBJ2-1
CASRKGTSGPEGLFGEQFF
TGTGCCAGCAGAAAAGGGACTAGCGGGCCTGAGGGCCTATTTGGTGAGCAGTTCTTC
>few|TRBD2|TRBV7-2|TRBJ2-2
CASSLTGLVAGELFF
TGTGCCAGCAGCTTAACGGGACTAGTCGCCGGGGAGCTGTTTTTT
>many|TRBD2|TRBV29-1|TRBJ2-3
CSVEMGSGTSDTQYF
TGCAGCGTTGAGATGGGGAGCGGGACCTCAGATACGCAGTATTTT